Included here is one T cell receptor (beta chain) sequence, with context. The data were obtained in a study of blood T cell repertoires in COVID-19. Generated by immunoSEQ multiplex PCR, the TCRdb table keeps only in-frame clones and is missing some. Of about 200,000 clones in the sample, roughly four fifths were seen once. The receptor was isolated from a woman aged 35 to 49 with active or convalescent COVID-19. The sample taken for sequencing was peripheral blood.

Written as DNA, the CDR3 is TGTGCCAGCAGTGGGGGACAGGGGGCATACATTCAGTACTTC. Translation gives CASSGGQGAYIQYF. The V and J genes are TRBV2 and TRBJ2-4, with 12 positions matching TRBD1. This CDR3 has 14 residues. In germline, CDR1 is SNHLY, CDR2 FYNNEI. The trim removed 4 bases at V and 8 bases at J, leaving 3 bases unmatched.